Reported below is one T cell receptor (beta chain). The data were produced by immunoSEQ multiplex PCR, yet TCRdb's version contains in-frame clones alone and is incomplete. The data show roughly 51,000 clones, 90% to 97% seen once. These data are taken from a study of T cells after somatic rescue of genetic block. The V and J ends lost 8 bases and 4 bases, in that order; junction bases with no gene match: 3. Germline CDR1 and CDR2: ENHRY and SYGVKD. The CDR3 has 12 amino acids. This receptor was identified in a child younger than two. This sequence joins TRBV10-3 and TRBJ2-3; 7 bases map to TRBD2. The sample comprised peripheral blood mononuclear cells (PBMCs). As DNA, the CDR3 is TGTGCCATCGGGGGGGGTGCAGATACGCAGTATTTT. Its protein is CAIGGGADTQYF.